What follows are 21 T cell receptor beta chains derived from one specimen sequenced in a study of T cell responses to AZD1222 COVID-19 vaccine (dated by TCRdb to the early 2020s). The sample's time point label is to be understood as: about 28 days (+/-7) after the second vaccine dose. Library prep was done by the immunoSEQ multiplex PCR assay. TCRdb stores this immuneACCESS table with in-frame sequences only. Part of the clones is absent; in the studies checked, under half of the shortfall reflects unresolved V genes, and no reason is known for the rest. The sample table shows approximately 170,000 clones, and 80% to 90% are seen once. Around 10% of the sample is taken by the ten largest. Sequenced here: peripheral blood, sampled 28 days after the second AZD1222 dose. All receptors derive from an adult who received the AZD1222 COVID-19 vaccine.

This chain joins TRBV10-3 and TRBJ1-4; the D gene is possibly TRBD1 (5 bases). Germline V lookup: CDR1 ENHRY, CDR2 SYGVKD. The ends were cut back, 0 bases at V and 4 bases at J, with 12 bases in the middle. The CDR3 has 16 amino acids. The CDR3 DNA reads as TGTGCCATCAGTGAGTCGGGTGCAGGGAGTAATGAAAAACTGTTTTTT. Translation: CAISESGAGSNEKLFF.

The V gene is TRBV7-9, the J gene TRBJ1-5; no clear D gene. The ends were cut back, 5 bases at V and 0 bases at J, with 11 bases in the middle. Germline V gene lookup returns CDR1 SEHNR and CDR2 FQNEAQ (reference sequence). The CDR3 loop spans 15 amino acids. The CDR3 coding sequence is TGTGCCAGCAGCCGACACGGAGATAGCAATCAGCCCCAGCATTTT. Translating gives CASSRHGDSNQPQHF.

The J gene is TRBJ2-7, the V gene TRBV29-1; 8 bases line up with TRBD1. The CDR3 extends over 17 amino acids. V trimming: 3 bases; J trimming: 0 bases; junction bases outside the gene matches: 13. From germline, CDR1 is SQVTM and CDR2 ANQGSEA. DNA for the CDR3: TGCAGCGTTGAGGGCCCAGGGACAGGCCTCAGCTCCTACGAGCAGTACTTC. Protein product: CSVEGPGTGLSSYEQYF.

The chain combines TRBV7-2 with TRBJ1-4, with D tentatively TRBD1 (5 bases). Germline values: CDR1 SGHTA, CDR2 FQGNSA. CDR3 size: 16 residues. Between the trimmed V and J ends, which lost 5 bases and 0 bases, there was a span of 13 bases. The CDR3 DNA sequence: TGTGCCAGCAGCGGAGCAGGGCCTGCAACTAATGAAAAACTGTTTTTT. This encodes CASSGAGPATNEKLFF. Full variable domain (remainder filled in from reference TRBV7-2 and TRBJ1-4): GAGVSQSPSNKVTEKGKDVELRCDPISGHTALYWYRQSLGQGLEFLIYFQGNSAPDKSGLPSDRFSAERTGGSVSTLTIQRTQQEDSAVYLCASSGAGPATNEKLFFGSGTQLSVL.

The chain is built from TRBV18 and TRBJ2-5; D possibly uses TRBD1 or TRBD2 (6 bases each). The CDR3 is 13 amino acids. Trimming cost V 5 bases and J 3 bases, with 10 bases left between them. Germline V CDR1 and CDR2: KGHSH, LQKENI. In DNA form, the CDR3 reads TGTGCCAGCTCAAGGGGGGCTAAAGAGACCCAGTACTTC. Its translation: CASSRGAKETQYF.

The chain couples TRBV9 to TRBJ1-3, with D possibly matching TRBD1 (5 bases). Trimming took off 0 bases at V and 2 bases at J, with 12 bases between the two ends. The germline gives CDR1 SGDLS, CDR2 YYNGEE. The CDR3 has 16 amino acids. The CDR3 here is CASSVALGGTGNTIYF. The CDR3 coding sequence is TGTGCCAGCAGCGTAGCTCTGGGGGGTACTGGAAACACCATATATTTT.

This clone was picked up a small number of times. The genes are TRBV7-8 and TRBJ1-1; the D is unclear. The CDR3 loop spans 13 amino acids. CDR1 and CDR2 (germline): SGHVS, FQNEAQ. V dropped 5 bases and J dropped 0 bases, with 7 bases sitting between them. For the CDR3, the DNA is TGTGCCAGCAGCCCGATCATGAACACTGAAGCTTTCTTT. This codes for CASSPIMNTEAFF.

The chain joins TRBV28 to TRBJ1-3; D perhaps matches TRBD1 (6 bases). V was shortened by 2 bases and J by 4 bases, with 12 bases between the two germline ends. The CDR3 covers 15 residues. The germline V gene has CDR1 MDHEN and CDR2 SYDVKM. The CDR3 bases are TGTGCCAGCAGTTTAACAGGGTTAGAGGGAAACACCATATATTTT. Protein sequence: CASSLTGLEGNTIYF.

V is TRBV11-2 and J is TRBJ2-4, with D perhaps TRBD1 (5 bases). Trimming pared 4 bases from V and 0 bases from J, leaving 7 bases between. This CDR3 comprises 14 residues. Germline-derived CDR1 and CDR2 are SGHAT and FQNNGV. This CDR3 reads CASSSGLAKNIQYF. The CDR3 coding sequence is TGTGCCAGCAGCTCAGGGCTAGCCAAAAACATTCAGTACTTC.

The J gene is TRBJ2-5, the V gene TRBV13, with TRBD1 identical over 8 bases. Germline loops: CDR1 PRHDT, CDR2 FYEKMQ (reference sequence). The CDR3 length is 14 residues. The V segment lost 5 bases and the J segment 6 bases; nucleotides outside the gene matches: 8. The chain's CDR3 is CASSGRTGRKTQYF. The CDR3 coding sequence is TGTGCCAGCAGCGGGAGGACAGGGAGGAAGACCCAGTACTTC.

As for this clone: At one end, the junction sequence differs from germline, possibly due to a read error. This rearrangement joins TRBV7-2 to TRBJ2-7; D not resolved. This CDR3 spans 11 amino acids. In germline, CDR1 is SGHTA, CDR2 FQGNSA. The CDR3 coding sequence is TGTGCCAGCAGCGGCCGGGTGGGCCAGGACTTC. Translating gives CASSGRVGQDF.

As DNA, the CDR3 is TGTGCCAGCAGCGTATCCTGGGGAGGCACTGAAGCTTTCTTT. It translates to CASSVSWGGTEAFF. The chain has TRBV9 and TRBJ1-1; D not resolved. This CDR3 is built from 14 residues. Germline assignment: CDR1 SGDLS and CDR2 YYNGEE. The ends were cut back, 1 base at V and 4 bases at J, with 11 bases in the middle.

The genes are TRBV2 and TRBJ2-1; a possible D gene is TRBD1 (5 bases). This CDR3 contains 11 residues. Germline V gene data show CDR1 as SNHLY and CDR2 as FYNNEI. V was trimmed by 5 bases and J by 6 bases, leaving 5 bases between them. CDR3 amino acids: CASSQGNEQFF. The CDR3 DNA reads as TGTGCCAGCAGTCAGGGCAATGAGCAGTTCTTC.

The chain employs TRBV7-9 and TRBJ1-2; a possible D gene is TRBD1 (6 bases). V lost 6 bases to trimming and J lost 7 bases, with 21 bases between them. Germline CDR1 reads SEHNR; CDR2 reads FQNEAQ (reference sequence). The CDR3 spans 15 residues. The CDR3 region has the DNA TGTGCCAGCAGTAGAACAGGGAGCGGGTTCGGTGGCTACACCTTC. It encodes CASSRTGSGFGGYTF.

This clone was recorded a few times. CDR3 residues: CASSLSFMAGGYNEQFF. CDR3 nucleotide sequence: TGTGCCAGCAGCTTATCATTTATGGCGGGGGGTTACAATGAGCAGTTCTTC. This chain links TRBV7-2 with TRBJ2-1, with 8 bases aligning to TRBD2. The trim removed 2 bases at V and 4 bases at J, leaving 10 bases unmatched. The CDR3 is made up of 17 amino acids. From germline, CDR1 is SGHTA and CDR2 FQGNSA.

The CDR3 spells CASSLRGQGPGNTEAFF. Here the CDR3 DNA reads TGCGCCAGCAGCTTGCGCGGACAGGGTCCCGGGAACACTGAAGCTTTCTTT. The rearrangement uses TRBV5-1 and TRBJ1-1, with TRBD1 matching 8 bases. The length of the CDR3 is 17 residues. Trimming cost V 1 base and J 1 base; bases outside gene matches: 9. CDR1 is SGHRS and CDR2 is YFSETQ in the germline V gene.

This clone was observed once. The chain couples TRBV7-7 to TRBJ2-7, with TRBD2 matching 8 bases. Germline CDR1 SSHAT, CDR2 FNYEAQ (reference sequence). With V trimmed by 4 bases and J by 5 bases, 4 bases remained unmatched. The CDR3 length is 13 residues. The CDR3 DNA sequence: TGTGCCAGCAGCTCCCGGCGGGGGGACGAGCAGTACTTC. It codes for CASSSRRGDEQYF.

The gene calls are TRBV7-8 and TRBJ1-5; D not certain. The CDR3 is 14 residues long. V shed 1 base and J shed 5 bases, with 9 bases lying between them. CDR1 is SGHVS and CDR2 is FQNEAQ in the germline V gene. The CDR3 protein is CASSLGAADQPQHF. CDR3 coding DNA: TGTGCCAGCAGCTTAGGAGCGGCGGATCAGCCCCAGCATTTT.

CDR3 bases: TGCGCCAGCAGCCCATCCGGGCTGGGTGGGGAGCAGTTCTTC. This translates into CASSPSGLGGEQFF. V is TRBV4-3 and J is TRBJ2-1, with D hard to call. Germline V gene lookup returns CDR1 LGHNA and CDR2 YSLEER. Trimming took off 4 bases at V and 10 bases at J, with 17 bases between the two ends. The CDR3 contains 14 residues.

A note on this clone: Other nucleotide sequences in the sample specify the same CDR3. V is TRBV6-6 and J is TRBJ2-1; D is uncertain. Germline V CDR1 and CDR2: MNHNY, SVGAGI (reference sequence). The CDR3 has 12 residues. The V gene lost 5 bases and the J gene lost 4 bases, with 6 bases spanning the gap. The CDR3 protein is CASSRPYNEQFF. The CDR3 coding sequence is TGTGCCAGCAGTAGACCGTACAATGAGCAGTTCTTC.

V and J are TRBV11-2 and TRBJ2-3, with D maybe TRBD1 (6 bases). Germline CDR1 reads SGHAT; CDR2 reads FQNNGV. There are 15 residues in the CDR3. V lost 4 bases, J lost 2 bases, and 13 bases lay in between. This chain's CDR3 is CASSSPRTDTDTQYF. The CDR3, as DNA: TGTGCCAGCAGCTCTCCTCGGACAGACACAGATACGCAGTATTTT.